One sample yielded the 22 T cell receptor beta chains listed below, sequenced in a study of T cell responses to AZD1222 COVID-19 vaccine. Measured with immunoSEQ multiplex PCR; TCRdb has only the in-frame clones, and not every one. This table holds over 85,000 clones, about 94% found once. The sequencing used peripheral blood, collected 28 days after the second AZD1222 dose. These receptors originate from an adult who received the AZD1222 COVID-19 vaccine.

The chain joins TRBV27 to TRBJ2-5, with D perhaps matching TRBD1 (5 bases). CDR1 and CDR2 (germline): MNHEY, SMNVEV (reference sequence). The CDR3 spans 13 residues. Trimming stripped 3 bases from V and 5 bases from J, with 10 bases between. The CDR3 coding sequence is TGTGCCAGCAGTTTTCCCAGGGCTGAGACCCAGTACTTC. Amino acids: CASSFPRAETQYF.

The rearrangement joins TRBV30 to TRBJ1-2; tentatively, D is TRBD1 (6 bases). Germline CDR1 reads GTSNPN; CDR2 reads SVGIG (reference sequence). The length of the CDR3 is 16 residues. V was shortened by 3 bases and J by 3 bases, with 20 bases between the two germline ends. CDR3 residues: CAWRLGGPGLHYGYTF. CDR3 bases: TGTGCCTGGAGGTTAGGGGGACCGGGGCTTCACTATGGCTACACCTTC.

This chain links TRBV4-1 with TRBJ1-2, with D possibly matching TRBD1 (6 bases). The ends were cut back, 0 bases at V and 8 bases at J, with 16 bases in the middle. Germline lookup yields CDR1 MGHRA and CDR2 YSYEKL. CDR3 length: 15 amino acids. The CDR3 loop is CASSQEQGQMRGYTF. As DNA, the CDR3 is TGCGCCAGCAGCCAAGAACAGGGTCAAATGCGGGGCTACACCTTC.

The V and J genes are TRBV19 and TRBJ1-5; D perhaps matches TRBD1 (5 bases). Germline V gene lookup returns CDR1 LNHDA and CDR2 SQIVND (reference sequence). V was shortened by 3 bases and J by 2 bases, with 8 bases between the two germline ends. The CDR3 runs to 14 residues. The CDR3: CASSILGGNQPQHF. CDR3 DNA sequence: TGTGCCAGTAGTATTTTGGGGGGCAATCAGCCCCAGCATTTT.

The gene calls are TRBV6-5 and TRBJ1-2, with TRBD1 matching over 7 bases. The CDR3 runs 16 residues. CDR1 and CDR2 (germline): MNHEY, SVGAGI. Losses at the gene ends were 0 bases for V and 3 bases for J; bases not matched to a gene: 7. CDR3 nucleotide sequence: TGTGCCAGCAGTTACTCGATGGGACAGCCATACTATGGCTACACCTTC. Its protein product is CASSYSMGQPYYGYTF.

The rearrangement joins TRBV5-1 to TRBJ2-5; D gene ambiguous. The CDR3 is 12 residues long. Germline-derived CDR1 and CDR2 are SGHRS and YFSETQ. V gave up 1 base and J gave up 2 bases, with 3 bases separating them. The CDR3 DNA follows: TGCGCCAGCAGCTTGTTGCAAGAGACCCAGTACTTC. Residues: CASSLLQETQYF.

The genes are TRBV20-1 and TRBJ1-4; D unresolved. V shed 3 bases and J shed 0 bases, with 5 bases lying between them. The CDR3 extends over 13 amino acids. Germline V gene sequence: CDR1 DFQATT, CDR2 SNEGSKA (reference sequence). The CDR3 loop is CSASQSTNEKLFF. In DNA, the CDR3 is TGCAGTGCTAGTCAGTCAACTAATGAAAAACTGTTTTTT.

The chain joins TRBV29-1 to TRBJ2-7; tentatively, D is TRBD2 (5 bases). The germline V gene encodes CDR1 SQVTM and CDR2 ANQGSEA. The CDR3 runs to 12 residues. Trimming removed 3 bases from V and 4 bases from J, with 10 bases in between. This chain's CDR3 is CSVEAPGYEQYF. Written as DNA, the CDR3 is TGCAGCGTTGAGGCCCCGGGGTACGAGCAGTACTTC.

The chain carries TRBV18 and TRBJ1-1, with TRBD1 identical over 10 bases. Per germline, CDR1 KGHSH and CDR2 LQKENI. CDR3 length: 17 residues. V lost 4 bases and J lost 0; bases outside the gene matches: 8. In DNA form, the CDR3 reads TGTGCCAGCTCACTCACGACAGGGGGCTTTTTGAACACTGAAGCTTTCTTT. Amino acids: CASSLTTGGFLNTEAFF.

V gene TRBV15 combines with J gene TRBJ2-5; D perhaps matches TRBD1 (6 bases). Looked up from germline, CDR1 is LNHNV and CDR2 is YYDKDF (reference sequence). The CDR3 has 16 residues. V was shortened by 0 bases and J by 0 bases, with 11 bases between the two germline ends. The CDR3 is CATSRDDRPHQETQYF. The CDR3 DNA follows: TGTGCCACCAGCAGAGACGACAGGCCCCACCAAGAGACCCAGTACTTC.

The chain combines TRBV5-4 with TRBJ1-1, with 8 bases fitting TRBD1. Trimming removed 6 bases from V and 4 bases from J; junction bases left unmatched: 14. The CDR3 is 16 amino acids. Germline lookup yields CDR1 SGHNT and CDR2 YYREEE (reference sequence). This CDR3 is CASNPGAQGVRTEAFF. CDR3 bases: TGTGCCAGCAACCCCGGGGCACAGGGGGTTCGCACTGAAGCTTTCTTT.

The V call is TRBV7-9, the J call TRBJ1-1; 8 positions agree with TRBD1. Trimming at V came to 3 bases and at J to 2 bases, leaving 5 bases not matched to a gene. Germline lookup yields CDR1 SEHNR and CDR2 FQNEAQ (reference sequence). CDR3 size: 15 residues. CDR3 region: CASSFGTGHNTEAFF. For the CDR3, the DNA is TGTGCCAGCAGCTTCGGGACAGGCCATAACACTGAAGCTTTCTTT.

The chain has TRBV4-1 and TRBJ1-1; no clear D gene. The CDR3 is 13 residues long. In germline, CDR1 is MGHRA, CDR2 YSYEKL. Between the trimmed V and J ends, which lost 5 bases and 6 bases, there was a span of 13 bases. As DNA, the CDR3 is TGCGCCAGCAGCTCTAGACTCTTGCCTGAAGCTTTCTTT. Encoded protein: CASSSRLLPEAFF.

The CDR3 DNA follows: TGTGCCAGCAGCTTCGCAACGAACACCGGGGAGCTGTTTTTT. Encoded protein: CASSFATNTGELFF. The chain uses TRBV11-2 and TRBJ2-2; D not certain. The germline V gene encodes CDR1 SGHAT and CDR2 FQNNGV. The CDR3 sequence is 14 residues long. Trimming took 3 bases from V and 0 from J, leaving 5 bases between them.

The rearrangement joins TRBV10-1 to TRBJ2-1, with 8 bases aligning to TRBD2. The V segment lost 3 bases and the J segment 9 bases; nucleotides outside the gene matches: 13. The germline CDR1 and CDR2 sequences are WNHNN and SYGVQD (reference sequence). This CDR3 contains 16 residues. In DNA form, the CDR3 reads TGCGCCAGCAGTGAAAAGAGTCGGGGGGGTAAAACTGAGCAGTTCTTC. Amino acids: CASSEKSRGGKTEQFF.

The rearrangement joins TRBV4-1 to TRBJ2-2; 8 bases are a match to TRBD2. The ends lost 3 bases at V and 3 bases at J; junction bases unmatched: 12. CDR1 and CDR2 (germline): MGHRA, YSYEKL. This CDR3 spans 18 amino acids. Here the CDR3 reads CASSQGGVSGAYTGELFF. In DNA form, the CDR3 reads TGCGCCAGCAGCCAGGGCGGGGTTAGCGGGGCGTACACCGGGGAGCTGTTTTTT.

V usage is TRBV15 and J usage is TRBJ2-5; a possible D gene is TRBD2 (6 bases). The V gene's germline CDR1 is LNHNV and CDR2 YYDKDF (reference sequence). This CDR3 is built from 13 residues. V shed 0 bases and J shed 5 bases, with 7 bases lying between them. The CDR3 is CATSRDLAETQYF. In DNA, the CDR3 is TGTGCCACCAGCAGAGATCTAGCGGAGACCCAGTACTTC.

V usage is TRBV7-9 and J usage is TRBJ2-7; TRBD1 is a possible D gene (6 bases). The CDR3 has 14 residues. V was pared by 2 bases and J by 6 bases, with 14 bases between. CDR1 SEHNR and CDR2 FQNEAQ come from the germline V gene (reference sequence). CDR3 loop: CASSLSEVGGEQYF. The CDR3 DNA reads TGTGCCAGCAGCTTATCAGAGGTAGGGGGCGAGCAGTACTTC.

The chain couples TRBV7-6 to TRBJ2-1, with 9 nucleotides matching TRBD1. Germline trimming cut 2 bases from V and 6 bases from J; bases unmatched to any gene: 5. There are 15 residues in the CDR3. The germline gives CDR1 SGHVS, CDR2 FNYEAQ. The CDR3 DNA sequence: TGTGCCAGCAGCTTAAAAGGGACAGGGATCAATGAGCAGTTCTTC. This codes for CASSLKGTGINEQFF.

The genes are TRBV14 and TRBJ1-4, with D uncertain. The CDR3 totals 14 residues. V was shortened by 0 bases and J by 4 bases, with 6 bases between the two germline ends. Germline V lookup: CDR1 SGHDN, CDR2 FVKESK. CDR3 residues: CASSQDWGNEKLFF. CDR3 sequence (DNA): TGTGCCAGCAGCCAAGACTGGGGTAATGAAAAACTGTTTTTT.

The chain carries TRBV2 and TRBJ1-1; the D is unclear. Germline V gene lookup returns CDR1 SNHLY and CDR2 FYNNEI. Trimming stripped 7 bases from V and 6 bases from J, with 9 bases between. The CDR3 has 11 residues. In nucleotides, the CDR3 is TGTGCCAGCATAGGTCTCGCTGAAGCTTTCTTT. As protein: CASIGLAEAFF.

This chain links TRBV7-9 with TRBJ1-2; D remains ambiguous. V lost 2 bases and J 3 bases, leaving 13 bases between the germline ends. This CDR3 comprises 15 residues. Germline loops: CDR1 SEHNR, CDR2 FQNEAQ (reference sequence). Written as DNA, the CDR3 is TGTGCCAGCAGCTTAATCGTCCAGAGATACTATGGCTACACCTTC. It encodes CASSLIVQRYYGYTF.